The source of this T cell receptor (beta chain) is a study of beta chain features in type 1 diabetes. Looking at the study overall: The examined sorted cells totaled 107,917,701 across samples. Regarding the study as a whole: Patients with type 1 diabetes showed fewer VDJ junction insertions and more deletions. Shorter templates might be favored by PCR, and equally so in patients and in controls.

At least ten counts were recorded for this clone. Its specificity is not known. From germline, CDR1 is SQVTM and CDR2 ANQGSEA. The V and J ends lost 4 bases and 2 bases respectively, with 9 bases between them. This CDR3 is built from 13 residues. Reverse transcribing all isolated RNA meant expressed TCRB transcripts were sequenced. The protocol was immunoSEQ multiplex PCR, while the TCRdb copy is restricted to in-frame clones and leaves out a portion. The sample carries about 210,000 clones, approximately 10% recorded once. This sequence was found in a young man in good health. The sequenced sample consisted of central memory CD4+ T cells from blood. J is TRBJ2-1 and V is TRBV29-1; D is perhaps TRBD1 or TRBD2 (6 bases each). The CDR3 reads CSVARGPYNEQFF. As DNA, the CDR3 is TGCAGCGTTGCCCGGGGGCCCTACAATGAGCAGTTCTTC.